This TCR beta chain was retrieved from a study of blood T cell repertoires in COVID-19. Across the study: The samples span acute and convalescent COVID-19 from the United States, Italy and Spain.

The repertoire was sequenced with immunoSEQ multiplex PCR; TCRdb's copy has only in-frame clones and lacks some. The sample carries roughly 260,000 clones, around 89% recorded once. V lost 7 bases, J lost 0 bases, and 16 bases lay in between. Germline V lookup: CDR1 SQVTM, CDR2 ANQGSEA. The CDR3 is 14 amino acids. Sequencing was performed on peripheral blood. The clonotype originates from a man aged 60-69 years who had recovered from COVID-19. The rearrangement joins TRBV29-1 to TRBJ2-7; tentative D call: TRBD1 (6 bases). CDR3: CSAGTNHTSYEQYF. As DNA, the CDR3 is TGCAGCGCTGGGACAAATCACACCTCCTACGAGCAGTACTTC.